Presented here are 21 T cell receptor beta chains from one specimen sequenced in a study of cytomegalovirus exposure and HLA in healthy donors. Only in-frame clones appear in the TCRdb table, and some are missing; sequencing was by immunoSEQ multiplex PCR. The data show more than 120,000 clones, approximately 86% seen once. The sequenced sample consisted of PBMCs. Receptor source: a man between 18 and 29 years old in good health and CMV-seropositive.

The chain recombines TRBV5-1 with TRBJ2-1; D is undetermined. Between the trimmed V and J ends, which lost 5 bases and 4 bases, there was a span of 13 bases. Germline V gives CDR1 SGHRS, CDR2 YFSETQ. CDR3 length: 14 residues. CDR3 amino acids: CASRAERTYNEQFF. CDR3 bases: TGCGCCAGCAGAGCAGAGCGAACGTACAATGAGCAGTTCTTC.

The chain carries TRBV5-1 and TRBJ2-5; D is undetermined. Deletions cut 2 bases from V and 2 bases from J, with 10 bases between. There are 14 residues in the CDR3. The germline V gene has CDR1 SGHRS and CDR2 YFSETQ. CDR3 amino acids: CASSLGAKQETQYF. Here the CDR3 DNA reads TGCGCCAGCAGCTTAGGAGCGAAACAAGAGACCCAGTACTTC.

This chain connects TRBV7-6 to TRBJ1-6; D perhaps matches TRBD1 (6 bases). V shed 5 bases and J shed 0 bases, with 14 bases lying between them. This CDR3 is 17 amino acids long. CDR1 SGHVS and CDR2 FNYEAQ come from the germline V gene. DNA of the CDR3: TGTGCCAGCAGCGCCCGGGGGGGGCCCTCCTATAATTCACCCCTCCACTTT. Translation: CASSARGGPSYNSPLHF.

The CDR3 loop is CASSPGTRGETQYF. The CDR3, as DNA: TGCGCCAGCAGCCCCGGGACTAGAGGAGAGACCCAGTACTTC. The rearrangement links TRBV5-1 to TRBJ2-5; TRBD2 matches 8 bases. The length of the CDR3 is 14 residues. Germline V gives CDR1 SGHRS, CDR2 YFSETQ. V lost 4 bases to trimming and J lost 4 bases; unmatched junction nucleotides: 6.

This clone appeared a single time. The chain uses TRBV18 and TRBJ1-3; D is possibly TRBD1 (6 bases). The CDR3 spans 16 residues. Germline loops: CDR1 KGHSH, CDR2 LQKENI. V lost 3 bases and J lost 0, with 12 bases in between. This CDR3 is CASSPPDRSSGNTIYF. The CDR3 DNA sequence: TGTGCCAGCTCACCGCCGGACAGAAGCTCTGGAAACACCATATATTTT.

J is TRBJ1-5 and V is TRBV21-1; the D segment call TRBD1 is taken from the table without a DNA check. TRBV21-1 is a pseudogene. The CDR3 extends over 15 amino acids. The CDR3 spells CASASGTNSNQPQHF. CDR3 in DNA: TGTGCCAGCGCATCCGGGACAAATAGCAATCAGCCCCAGCATTTT.

CDR3 region: CASTPGATNEKLFF. DNA for the CDR3: TGCGCCAGCACCCCAGGTGCAACTAATGAAAAACTGTTTTTT. This chain uses TRBV5-1 with TRBJ1-4; D unresolved. The ends were cut back, 6 bases at V and 0 bases at J, with 9 bases in the middle. This CDR3 has 14 residues. Per germline, CDR1 SGHRS and CDR2 YFSETQ.

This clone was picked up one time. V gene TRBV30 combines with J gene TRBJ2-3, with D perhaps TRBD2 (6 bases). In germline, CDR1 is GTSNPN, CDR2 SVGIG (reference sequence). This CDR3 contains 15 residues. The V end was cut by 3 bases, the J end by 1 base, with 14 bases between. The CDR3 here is CAWRIGGRGTDTQYF. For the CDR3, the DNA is TGTGCCTGGAGAATCGGGGGAAGGGGCACAGATACGCAGTATTTT.

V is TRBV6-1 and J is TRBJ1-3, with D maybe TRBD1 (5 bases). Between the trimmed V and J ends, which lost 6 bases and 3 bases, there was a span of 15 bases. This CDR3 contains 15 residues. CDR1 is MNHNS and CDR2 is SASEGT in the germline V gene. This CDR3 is CASREGSVGGNTIYF. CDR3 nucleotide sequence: TGTGCCAGCAGGGAGGGGTCCGTAGGTGGAAACACCATATATTTT.

The DNA of the CDR3 is TGTGCCAGCAGCGCCGACAGGGGGTCCTACAATGAGCAGTTCTTC. This sequence encodes CASSADRGSYNEQFF. V usage is TRBV9 and J usage is TRBJ2-1; 9 nucleotides align to TRBD1. CDR3 length equals 15 residues. V gave up 3 bases and J gave up 1 base; unmatched junction bases: 2. CDR1 is SGDLS, CDR2 YYNGEE, per germline.

The CDR3 region has the DNA TGTGCCAGCAGCCATACAGGGCGCGTCAATGAGCAGTTCTTC. Protein sequence: CASSHTGRVNEQFF. This chain joins TRBV7-3 and TRBJ2-1; D may be TRBD1 (6 bases). Germline-derived CDR1 and CDR2 are SGHTA and FQGTGA. The CDR3 extends over 14 amino acids. Trimming took 5 bases from V and 6 from J, leaving 14 bases between them.

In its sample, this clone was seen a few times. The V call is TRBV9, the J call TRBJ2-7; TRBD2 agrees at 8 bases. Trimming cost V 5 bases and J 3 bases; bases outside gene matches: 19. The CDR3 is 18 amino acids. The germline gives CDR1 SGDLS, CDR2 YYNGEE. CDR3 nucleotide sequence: TGTGCCAGCAGGGGGTCCAGCGCGAGCGGGAGACCGAACTACGAGCAGTACTTC. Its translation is CASRGSSASGRPNYEQYF. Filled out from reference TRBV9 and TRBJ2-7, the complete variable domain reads DSGVTQTPKHLITATGQRVTLRCSPRSGDLSVYWYQQSLDQGLQFLIQYYNGEERAKGNILERFSAQQFPDLHSELNLSSLELGDSALYFCASRGSSASGRPNYEQYFGPGTRLTVT.

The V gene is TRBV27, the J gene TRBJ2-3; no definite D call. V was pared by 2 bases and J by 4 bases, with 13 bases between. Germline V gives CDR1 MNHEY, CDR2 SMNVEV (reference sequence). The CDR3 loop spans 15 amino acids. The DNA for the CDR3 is TGTGCCAGCAGTTTACTCCCGTATGGCCCAGATACGCAGTATTTT. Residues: CASSLLPYGPDTQYF.

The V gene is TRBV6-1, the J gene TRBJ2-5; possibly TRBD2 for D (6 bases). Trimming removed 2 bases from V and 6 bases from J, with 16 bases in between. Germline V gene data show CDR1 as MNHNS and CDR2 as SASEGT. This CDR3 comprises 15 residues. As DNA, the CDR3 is TGTGCCAGCAGTGAACGGGAGTTATTCCGGCAGACCCAGTACTTC. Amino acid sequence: CASSERELFRQTQYF.

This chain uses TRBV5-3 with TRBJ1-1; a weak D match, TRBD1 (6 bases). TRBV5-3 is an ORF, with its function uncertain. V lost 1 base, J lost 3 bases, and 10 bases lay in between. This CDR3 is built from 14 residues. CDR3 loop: CARSLWEGDTEAFF. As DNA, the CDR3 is TGTGCCAGAAGCTTGTGGGAGGGGGACACTGAAGCTTTCTTT.

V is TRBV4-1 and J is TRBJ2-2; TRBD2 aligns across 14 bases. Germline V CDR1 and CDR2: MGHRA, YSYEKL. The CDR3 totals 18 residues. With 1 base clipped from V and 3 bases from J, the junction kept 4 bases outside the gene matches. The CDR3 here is CASSQGEGLAGDTGELFF. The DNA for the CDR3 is TGCGCCAGCAGCCAAGGCGAGGGACTAGCGGGAGACACCGGGGAGCTGTTTTTT.

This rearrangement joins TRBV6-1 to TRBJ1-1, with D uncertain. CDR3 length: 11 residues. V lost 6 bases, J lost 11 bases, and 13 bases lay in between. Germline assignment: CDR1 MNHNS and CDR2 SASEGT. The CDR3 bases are TGTGCCAGCAGCCTCCCCGGGTGGGCTTTCTTT. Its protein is CASSLPGWAFF.

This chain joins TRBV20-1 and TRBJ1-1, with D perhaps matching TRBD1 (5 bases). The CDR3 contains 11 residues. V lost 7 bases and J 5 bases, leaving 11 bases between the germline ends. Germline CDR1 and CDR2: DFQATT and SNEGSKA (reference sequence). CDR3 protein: CSVDRGTEAFF. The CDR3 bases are TGCAGTGTGGATAGGGGAACTGAAGCTTTCTTT.

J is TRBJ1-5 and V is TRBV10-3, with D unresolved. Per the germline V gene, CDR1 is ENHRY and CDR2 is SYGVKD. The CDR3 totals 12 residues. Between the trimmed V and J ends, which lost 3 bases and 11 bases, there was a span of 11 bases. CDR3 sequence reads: CAISDSFGAQHF. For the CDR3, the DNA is TGTGCCATCAGTGACTCCTTTGGAGCCCAGCATTTT.

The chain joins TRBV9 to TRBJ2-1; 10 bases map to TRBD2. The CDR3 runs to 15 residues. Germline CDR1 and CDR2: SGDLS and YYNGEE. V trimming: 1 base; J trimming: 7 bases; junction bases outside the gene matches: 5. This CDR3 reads CASSVQRGGHNEQFF. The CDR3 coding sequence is TGTGCCAGCAGCGTACAGCGGGGGGGCCATAATGAGCAGTTCTTC.

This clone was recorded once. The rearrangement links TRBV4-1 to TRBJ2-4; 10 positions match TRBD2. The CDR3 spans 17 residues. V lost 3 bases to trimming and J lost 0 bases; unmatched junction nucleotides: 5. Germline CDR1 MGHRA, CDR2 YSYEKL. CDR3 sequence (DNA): TGCGCCAGCAGCCAGGCAGGACTAGCGGTAGCCAAAAACATTCAGTACTTC. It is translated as CASSQAGLAVAKNIQYF.